This T cell receptor beta chain was sequenced during a study of blood T cell repertoires in COVID-19. In germline, CDR1 is LNHNV, CDR2 YYDKDF (reference sequence). The ends were cut back, 3 bases at V and 3 bases at J, with 6 bases in the middle. CDR3 length equals 14 residues. In the authors' methods: Reference gene primers were amplified, and this amplification served to estimate nucleated cell counts. Assay: immunoSEQ multiplex PCR; the TCRdb copy retains only in-frame clones and omits some. The DNA was the basis for D and trimming; V, J and clone size are from that table. The table records tens of thousands of clones, about 90% of them present only once.

Sequencing was carried out using peripheral blood. The chain links TRBV15 to TRBJ2-6; no definite D call. The receptor's source is a human donor in a cohort sampled during active COVID-19. This CDR3 is CATSSSGGANVLTF. The DNA of the CDR3 is TGTGCCACCAGCAGTTCGGGTGGGGCCAACGTCCTGACTTTC.